This T cell receptor (beta chain) was sequenced in a study of CD8+ T cells in alopecia areata. Study information: Administration of oral tofacitinib to treated patients was at 5 to 10 mg twice daily.

Trimming took off 5 bases at V and 0 bases at J, with 9 bases between the two ends. The germline V gene encodes CDR1 SGHTA and CDR2 FQGNSA. CDR3 size: 14 residues. cDNA prepared by RNA extraction and subsequent reverse transcription served as the template for sequencing. Libraries were prepared by immunoSEQ multiplex PCR; TCRdb keeps only in-frame clonotypes and omits some of them. This table has over 95,000 clones, less than 60% appearing once. As regards this clone: Its specificity is unknown.

Study results and limitations: Besides other cells, scalp samples also yield sequences of resident alphabeta T cells from normal skin. Scalp clonality dropped significantly under tofacitinib, as did expanded CD8+ top-100 clones.

Indicated treatment: oral pan-JAK inhibitor, 5-10 mg twice daily. Samples from alopecia areata patients were lesional scalp punch biopsies and peripheral blood. This TCR was recovered from a human donor with alopecia areata. Sequencing was performed on CD4+ T cells sorted from blood, taken at week 24, from a patient treated with tofacitinib. The rearrangement joins TRBV7-2 to TRBJ2-3; D is undetermined. CDR3 protein: CASSEIRSTDTQYF. DNA for the CDR3: TGTGCCAGCAGCGAAATTAGGAGCACAGATACGCAGTATTTT.